Following are 5 T cell receptor beta chains from one sample sequenced in a study of T cells in Graves' hyperthyroidism and ophthalmopathy. Researchers took RNA transcripts and amplified the TCR beta CDR3 regions from them. The primer set for the first-round RT-PCR of the TCR CDR3 was HTBI. MiXCR was run by TCRdb on the multiplex PCR reads, yielding one entry per CDR3 protein. The data show about 840,000 distinct CDR3 sequences, roughly 37% seen once. Sample: blood. These receptors all stem from a man younger than 30 with Graves' hyperthyroidism.

This clonotype was detected once. Since a much larger clone is just one base distant, this may be a read error. The chain is built from TRBV2 and TRBJ1-5, with D unresolved. Trimming removed 3 bases at V and 5 bases at J, with 11 bases between. Germline values: CDR1 SNHLY, CDR2 FYNNEI. This CDR3 comprises 14 residues. Here the CDR3 DNA reads TGTGCCAGCAGTGACTCGGGTCTTGATCAGCCCCAGCATTTT. Its protein is CASSDSGLDQPQHF. Using reference TRBV2 and TRBJ1-5 for the parts outside the CDR3, the full variable domain is EPEVTQTPSHQVTQMGQEVILRCVPISNHLYFYWYRQILGQKVEFLVSFYNNEISEKSEIFDDQFSVERPDGSNFTLKIRSTKLEDSAMYFCASSDSGLDQPQHFGDGTRLSIL.

In its sample, this clonotype was seen a few times. V and J are TRBV4-1 and TRBJ2-7; no firm D call. This CDR3 comprises 14 residues. V shed 0 bases and J shed 3 bases, with 9 bases lying between them. The germline V gene has CDR1 MGHRA and CDR2 YSYEKL. In nucleotides, the CDR3 is TGCGCCAGCAGCCAAGAGAGGCCAGTCTACGAGCAGTACTTC. This translates into CASSQERPVYEQYF.

In its sample, this clonotype was seen a few times. CDR3 amino acids: CASSEAETGSYEQYF. The DNA of the CDR3 is TGTGCCAGCAGTGAAGCTGAGACAGGGTCCTACGAGCAGTACTTC. This rearrangement joins TRBV2 to TRBJ2-7; TRBD1 agrees at 7 bases. CDR1 is SNHLY and CDR2 is FYNNEI in the germline V gene. CDR3 length: 15 amino acids. V lost 0 bases and J lost 1; bases outside the gene matches: 3.

This clonotype was picked up many times. V and J are TRBV29-1 and TRBJ1-4; D is uncertain. This CDR3 contains 13 residues. The ends were cut back, 1 base at V and 7 bases at J, with 10 bases in the middle. Per the germline V gene, CDR1 is SQVTM and CDR2 is ANQGSEA. The CDR3 sequence is CSVEGGPSEKLFF. As DNA, the CDR3 is TGCAGCGTTGAAGGAGGGCCGAGTGAAAAACTGTTTTTT.

This clonotype came up many times. The chain joins TRBV7-9 to TRBJ1-5, with D possibly being TRBD1 (5 bases). Germline V gives CDR1 SEHNR, CDR2 FQNEAQ (reference sequence). The V gene lost 1 base and the J gene lost 10 bases, with 11 bases spanning the gap. The CDR3 extends over 13 amino acids. The CDR3 sequence is CASSLGEGPPQHF. The CDR3 DNA reads TGTGCCAGCAGCTTAGGAGAGGGACCACCCCAGCATTTT.